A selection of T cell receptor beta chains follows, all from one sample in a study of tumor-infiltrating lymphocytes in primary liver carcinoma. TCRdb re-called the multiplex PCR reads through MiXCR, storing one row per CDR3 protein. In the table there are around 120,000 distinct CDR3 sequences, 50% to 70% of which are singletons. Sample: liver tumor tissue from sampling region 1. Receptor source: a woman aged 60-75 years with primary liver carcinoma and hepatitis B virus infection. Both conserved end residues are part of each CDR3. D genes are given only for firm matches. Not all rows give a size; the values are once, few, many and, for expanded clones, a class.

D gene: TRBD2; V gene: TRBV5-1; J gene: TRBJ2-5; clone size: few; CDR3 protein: CASGPPTSGSKYF; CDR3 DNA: TGCGCCAGCGGCCCCCCCACTAGCGGGAGTAAGTACTTC
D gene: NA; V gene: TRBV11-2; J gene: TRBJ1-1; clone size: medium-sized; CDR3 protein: CASSLQVNTEAFF; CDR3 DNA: TGTGCCAGCAGCTTACAGGTTAACACTGAAGCTTTCTTT
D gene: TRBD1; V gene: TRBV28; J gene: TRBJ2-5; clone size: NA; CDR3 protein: CASSPQGGVETQYF; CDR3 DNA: TGTGCCAGCAGCCCACAGGGGGGCGTGGAGACCCAGTACTTC
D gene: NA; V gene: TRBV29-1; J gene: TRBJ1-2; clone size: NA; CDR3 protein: CSVVVGDGYTF; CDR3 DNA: TGCAGCGTTGTAGTTGGGGATGGCTACACCTTC
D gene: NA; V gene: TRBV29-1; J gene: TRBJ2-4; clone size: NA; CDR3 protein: CSVEMGLGRAKDIQYF; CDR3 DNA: TGCAGCGTTGAAATGGGGTTGGGGCGGGCCAAAGACATTCAGTACTTC
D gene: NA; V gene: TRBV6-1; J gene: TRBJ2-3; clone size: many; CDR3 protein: CASSDRDGTDTQYF; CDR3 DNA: TGTGCCAGCAGTGATAGGGATGGCACAGATACGCAGTATTTT
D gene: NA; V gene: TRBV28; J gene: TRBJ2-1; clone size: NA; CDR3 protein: CASRRTNSYDEQFF; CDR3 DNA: TGTGCCAGCAGAAGGACTAACTCCTACGATGAGCAGTTCTTC
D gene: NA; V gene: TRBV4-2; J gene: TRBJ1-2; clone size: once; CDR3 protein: CASSQAEDGAGYTF; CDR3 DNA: TGTGCCAGCAGCCAAGCAGAGGATGGGGCTGGCTACACCTTC
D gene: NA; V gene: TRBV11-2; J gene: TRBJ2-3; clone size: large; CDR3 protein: CASSMGLPTDTQYF; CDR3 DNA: TGTGCCAGCAGCATGGGGCTTCCCACAGATACGCAGTATTTT
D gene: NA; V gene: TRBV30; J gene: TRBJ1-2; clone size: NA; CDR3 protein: CAWSVTRTGGYTF; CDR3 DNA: TGTGCCTGGAGTGTAACCAGGACGGGGGGCTACACCTTC
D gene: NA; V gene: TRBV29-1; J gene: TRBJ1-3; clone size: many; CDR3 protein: CSVAARGMGNTIYF; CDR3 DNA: TGCAGCGTAGCCGCCCGGGGGATGGGAAACACCATATATTTT
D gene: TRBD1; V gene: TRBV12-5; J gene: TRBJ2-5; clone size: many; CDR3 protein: CASGSDRGETQYF; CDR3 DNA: TGTGCTAGTGGGTCGGACAGGGGAGAGACCCAGTACTTC
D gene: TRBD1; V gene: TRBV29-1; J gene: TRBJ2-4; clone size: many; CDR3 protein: CSVAPTGKGSNIQYF; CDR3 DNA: TGCAGCGTTGCCCCGACAGGGAAGGGCTCAAACATTCAGTACTTC
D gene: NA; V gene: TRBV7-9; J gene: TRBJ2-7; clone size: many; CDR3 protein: CASSLMGGSTYEQYF; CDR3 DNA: TGTGCCAGCAGCTTAATGGGGGGCTCCACCTACGAGCAGTACTTC
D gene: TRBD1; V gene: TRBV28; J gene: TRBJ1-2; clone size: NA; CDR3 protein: CASTYRDSTFYGYTF; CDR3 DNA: TGTGCCAGCACCTACCGGGACAGTACCTTCTATGGCTACACCTTC
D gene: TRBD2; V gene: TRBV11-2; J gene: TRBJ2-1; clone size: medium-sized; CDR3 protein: CASSTTSGRSNEQFF; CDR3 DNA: TGTGCCAGCAGCACGACTAGCGGGAGAAGTAATGAGCAGTTCTTC
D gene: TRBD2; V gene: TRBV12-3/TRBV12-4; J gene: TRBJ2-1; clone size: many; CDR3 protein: CASRGTSGRFLEQFF; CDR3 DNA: TGTGCCAGCAGGGGGACTAGCGGGAGGTTCCTCGAGCAGTTCTTC
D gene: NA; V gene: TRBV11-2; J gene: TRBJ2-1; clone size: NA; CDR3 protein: CASSLDGSSYSEQSF; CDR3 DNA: TGTGCCAGCAGCTTAGATGGTAGTTCCTACAGTGAGCAGTCCTTC
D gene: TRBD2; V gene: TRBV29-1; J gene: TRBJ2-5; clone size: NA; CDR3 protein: CSVVKRESQEAQYF; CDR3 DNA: TGCAGCGTTGTCAAGCGGGAGTCCCAAGAGGCCCAATACTTC
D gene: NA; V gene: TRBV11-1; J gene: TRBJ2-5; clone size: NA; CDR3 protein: CTRSFRGLETQYF; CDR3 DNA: TGTACCAGAAGCTTTAGGGGTTTGGAGACCCAGTACTTC